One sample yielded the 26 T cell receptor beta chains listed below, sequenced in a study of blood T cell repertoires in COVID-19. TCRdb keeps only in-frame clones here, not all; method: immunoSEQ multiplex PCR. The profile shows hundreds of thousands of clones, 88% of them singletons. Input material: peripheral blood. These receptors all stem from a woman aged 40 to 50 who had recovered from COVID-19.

The CDR3 sequence is CASSRVGNTEAFF. CDR3 bases: TGTGCCAGCAGCCGGGTCGGGAACACTGAAGCTTTCTTT. This rearrangement joins TRBV5-6 to TRBJ1-1; D ambiguous. Germline loops: CDR1 SGHDT, CDR2 YYEEEE. The V and J ends lost 4 bases and 1 base respectively, with 8 bases between them. This CDR3 has 13 amino acids.

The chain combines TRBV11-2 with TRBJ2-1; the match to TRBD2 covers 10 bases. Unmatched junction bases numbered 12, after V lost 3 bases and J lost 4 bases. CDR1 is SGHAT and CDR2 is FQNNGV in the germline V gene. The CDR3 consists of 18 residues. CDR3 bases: TGTGCCAGCAGCTTGGGGCTAAGGGGGACTAGCGCTTACAATGAGCAGTTCTTC. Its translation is CASSLGLRGTSAYNEQFF.

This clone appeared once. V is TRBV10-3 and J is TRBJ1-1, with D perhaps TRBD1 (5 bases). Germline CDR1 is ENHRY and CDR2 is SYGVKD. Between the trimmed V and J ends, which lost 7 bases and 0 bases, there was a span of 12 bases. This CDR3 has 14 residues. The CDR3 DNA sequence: TGTGCCATCAACCGGGGGGGTCTGAACACTGAAGCTTTCTTT. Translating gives CAINRGGLNTEAFF.

This chain's CDR3 is CASSLGAGARETQYF. In DNA form, the CDR3 reads TGTGCCAGCAGCTTAGGGGCGGGAGCCCGAGAGACCCAGTACTTC. The rearrangement links TRBV7-6 to TRBJ2-5, with TRBD2 matching 7 bases. This CDR3 has 15 residues. Trimming cost V 1 base and J 4 bases; bases outside gene matches: 6. Germline CDR1 reads SGHVS; CDR2 reads FNYEAQ.

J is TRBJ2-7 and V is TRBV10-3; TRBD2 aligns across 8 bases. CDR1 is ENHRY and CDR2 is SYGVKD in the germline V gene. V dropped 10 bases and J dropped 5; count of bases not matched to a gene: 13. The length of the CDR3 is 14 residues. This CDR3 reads CATGGDTRTDEQYF. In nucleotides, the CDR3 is TGTGCCACCGGGGGGGACACCAGAACGGACGAGCAGTACTTC.

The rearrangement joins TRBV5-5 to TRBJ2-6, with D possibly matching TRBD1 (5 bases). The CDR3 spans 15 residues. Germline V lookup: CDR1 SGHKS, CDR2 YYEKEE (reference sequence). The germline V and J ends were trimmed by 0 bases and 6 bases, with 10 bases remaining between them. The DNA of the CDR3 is TGTGCCAGCAGCTTGGGGCAGGGAAAGGCCAACGTCCTGACTTTC. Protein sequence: CASSLGQGKANVLTF.

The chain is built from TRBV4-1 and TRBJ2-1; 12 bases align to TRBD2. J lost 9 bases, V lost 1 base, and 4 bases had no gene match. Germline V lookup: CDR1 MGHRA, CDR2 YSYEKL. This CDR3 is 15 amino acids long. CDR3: CASSQGLAGVSEQFF. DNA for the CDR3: TGCGCCAGCAGCCAAGGACTAGCGGGAGTGAGTGAGCAGTTCTTC.

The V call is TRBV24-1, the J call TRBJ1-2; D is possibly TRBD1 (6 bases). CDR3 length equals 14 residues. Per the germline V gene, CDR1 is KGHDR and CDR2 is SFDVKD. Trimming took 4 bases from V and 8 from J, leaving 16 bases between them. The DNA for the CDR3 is TGTGCCACCAGTGACCCCCCGGGACAACGAGGCTACACCTTC. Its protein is CATSDPPGQRGYTF.

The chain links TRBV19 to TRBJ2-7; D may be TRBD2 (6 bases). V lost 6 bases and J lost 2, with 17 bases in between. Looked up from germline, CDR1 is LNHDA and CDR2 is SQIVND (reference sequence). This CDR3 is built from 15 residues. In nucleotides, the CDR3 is TGTGCCAGTAGCCCCTACGGGAGTGGGACCTACGAGCAGTACTTC. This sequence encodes CASSPYGSGTYEQYF.

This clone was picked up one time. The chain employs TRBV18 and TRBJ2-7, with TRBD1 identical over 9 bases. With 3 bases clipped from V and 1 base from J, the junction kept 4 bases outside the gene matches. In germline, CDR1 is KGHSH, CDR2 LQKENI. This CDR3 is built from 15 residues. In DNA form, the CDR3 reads TGTGCCAGCTCACCCGAGACAGGGGGGTCCTACGAGCAGTACTTC. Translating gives CASSPETGGSYEQYF.

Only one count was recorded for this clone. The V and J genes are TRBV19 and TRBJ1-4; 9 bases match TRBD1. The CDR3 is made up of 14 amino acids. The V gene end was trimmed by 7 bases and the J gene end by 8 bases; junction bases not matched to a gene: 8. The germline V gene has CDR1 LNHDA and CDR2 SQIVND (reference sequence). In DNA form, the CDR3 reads TGTGCCAGTAACTACGGGACAGGGTTGGAAAAACTGTTTTTT. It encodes CASNYGTGLEKLFF.

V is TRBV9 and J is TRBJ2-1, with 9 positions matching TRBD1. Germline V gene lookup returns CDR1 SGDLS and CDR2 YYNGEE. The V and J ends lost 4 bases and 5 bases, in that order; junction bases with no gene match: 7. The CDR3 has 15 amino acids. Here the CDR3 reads CASSPRQGENNEQFF. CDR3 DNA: TGTGCCAGCAGCCCCCGACAGGGGGAGAACAATGAGCAGTTCTTC.

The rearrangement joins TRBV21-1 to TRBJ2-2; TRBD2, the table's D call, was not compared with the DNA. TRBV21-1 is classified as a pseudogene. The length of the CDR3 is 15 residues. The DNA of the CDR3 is TGTGCCCCCCCCGCCACAGGGCGGGGGGCCGGGGAGCTGTTTTTT. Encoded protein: CAPPATGRGAGELFF.

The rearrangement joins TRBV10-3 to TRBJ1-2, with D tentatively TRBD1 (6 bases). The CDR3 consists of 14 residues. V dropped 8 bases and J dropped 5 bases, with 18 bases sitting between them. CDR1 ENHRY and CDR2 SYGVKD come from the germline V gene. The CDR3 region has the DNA TGTGCCATCGGGAAGGCAGGGGTGCCATATGGCTACACCTTC. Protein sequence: CAIGKAGVPYGYTF.

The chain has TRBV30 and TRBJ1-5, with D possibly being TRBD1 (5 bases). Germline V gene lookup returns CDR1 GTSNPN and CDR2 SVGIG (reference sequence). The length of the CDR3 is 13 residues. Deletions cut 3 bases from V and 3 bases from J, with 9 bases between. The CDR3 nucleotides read TGTGCCTGGAGCGGAGGGACCAATCAGCCCCAGCATTTT. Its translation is CAWSGGTNQPQHF.

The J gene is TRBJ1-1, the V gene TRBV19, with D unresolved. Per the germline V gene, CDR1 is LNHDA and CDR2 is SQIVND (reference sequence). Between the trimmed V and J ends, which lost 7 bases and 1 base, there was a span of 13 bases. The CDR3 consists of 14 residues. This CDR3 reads CASTPRGANTEAFF. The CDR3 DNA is TGTGCCAGTACCCCACGGGGTGCGAACACTGAAGCTTTCTTT.

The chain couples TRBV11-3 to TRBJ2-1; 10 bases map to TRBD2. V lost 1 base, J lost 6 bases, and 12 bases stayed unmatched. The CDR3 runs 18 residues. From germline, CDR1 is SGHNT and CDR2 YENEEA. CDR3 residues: CASSLVVLAGGVGNEQFF. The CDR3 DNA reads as TGTGCCAGCAGCTTAGTTGTGTTAGCGGGAGGAGTGGGCAATGAGCAGTTCTTC.

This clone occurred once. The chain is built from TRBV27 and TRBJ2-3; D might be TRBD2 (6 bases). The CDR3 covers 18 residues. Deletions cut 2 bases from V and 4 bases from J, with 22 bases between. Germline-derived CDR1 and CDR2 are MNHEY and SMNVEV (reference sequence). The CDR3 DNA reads TGTGCCAGCAGTTTAACCCACCCCCCCCTAGCGAACCCAGATACGCAGTATTTT. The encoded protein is CASSLTHPPLANPDTQYF.

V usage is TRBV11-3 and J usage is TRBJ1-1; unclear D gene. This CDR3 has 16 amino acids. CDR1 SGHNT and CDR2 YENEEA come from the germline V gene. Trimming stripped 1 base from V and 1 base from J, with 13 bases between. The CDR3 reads CASSLGAGRGNTEAFF. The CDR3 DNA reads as TGTGCCAGCAGCTTAGGTGCAGGTCGGGGGAACACTGAAGCTTTCTTT.

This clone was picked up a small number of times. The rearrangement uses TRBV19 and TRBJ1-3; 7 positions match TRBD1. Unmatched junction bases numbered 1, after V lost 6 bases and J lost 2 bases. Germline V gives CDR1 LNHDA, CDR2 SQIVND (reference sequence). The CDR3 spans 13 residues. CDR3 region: CASRQGPGNTIYF. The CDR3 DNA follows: TGTGCCAGTAGACAGGGGCCTGGAAACACCATATATTTT.

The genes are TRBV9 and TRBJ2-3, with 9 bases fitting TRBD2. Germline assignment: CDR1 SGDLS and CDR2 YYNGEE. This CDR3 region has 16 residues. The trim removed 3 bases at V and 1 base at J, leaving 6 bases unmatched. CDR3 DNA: TGTGCCAGCAGCGCCTTAGCGGGAGTGGGCACAGATACGCAGTATTTT. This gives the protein CASSALAGVGTDTQYF.

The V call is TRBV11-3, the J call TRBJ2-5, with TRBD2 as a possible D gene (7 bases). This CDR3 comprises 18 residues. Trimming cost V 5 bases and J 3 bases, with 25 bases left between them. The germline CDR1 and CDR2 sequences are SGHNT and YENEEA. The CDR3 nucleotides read TGTGCCAGCAGCCCCCCAAGGAGGGGGACTACCAGGGAAGAGACCCAGTACTTC. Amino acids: CASSPPRRGTTREETQYF.

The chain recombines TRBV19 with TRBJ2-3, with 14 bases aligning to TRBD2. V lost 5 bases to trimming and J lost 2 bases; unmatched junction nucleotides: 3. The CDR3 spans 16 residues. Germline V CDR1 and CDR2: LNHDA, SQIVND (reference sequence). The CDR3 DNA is TGTGCCAGTAGTGAGGGACTAGCGGGAGTCACAGATACGCAGTATTTT. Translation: CASSEGLAGVTDTQYF.

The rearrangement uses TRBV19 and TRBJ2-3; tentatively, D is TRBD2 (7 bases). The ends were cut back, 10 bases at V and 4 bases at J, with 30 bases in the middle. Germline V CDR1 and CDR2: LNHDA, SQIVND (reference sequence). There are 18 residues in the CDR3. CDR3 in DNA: TGTGCCACCAGTGGGCAGGGCGGCGGCCCGGGGGGCGCAGATACGCAGTATTTT. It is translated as CATSGQGGGPGGADTQYF.

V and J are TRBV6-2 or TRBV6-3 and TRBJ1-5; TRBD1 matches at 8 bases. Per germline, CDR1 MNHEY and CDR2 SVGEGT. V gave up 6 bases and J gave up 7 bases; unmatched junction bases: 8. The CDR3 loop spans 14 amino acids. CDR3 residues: CASSRGQGGQPQHF. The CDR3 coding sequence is TGTGCCAGCAGCCGCGGACAGGGCGGGCAGCCCCAGCATTTT.

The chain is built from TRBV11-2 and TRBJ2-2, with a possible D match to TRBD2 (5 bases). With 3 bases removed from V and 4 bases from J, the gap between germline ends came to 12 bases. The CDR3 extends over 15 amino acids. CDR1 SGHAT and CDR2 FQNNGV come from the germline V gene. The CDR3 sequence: CASSFRGSGTGELFF. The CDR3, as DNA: TGTGCCAGCAGCTTTCGAGGGAGCGGCACCGGGGAGCTGTTTTTT.